The next 25 T cell receptor beta chains were all read from a single sample in a study of blood T cells in healthy people across ages. Combining a sample-barcoded 5' primer with a J-beta primer mix, a second PCR ran for about 7 to 12 cycles. TCRdb re-called the 5' RACE reads through MiXCR, storing one row per CDR3 protein. Here the sample spans 1.5 million to 2 million distinct CDR3 sequences, approximately 30% being singletons. Material: blood. The source is a woman in her thirties in good health.

This clonotype is a singleton in its sample. V is TRBV3-1 and J is TRBJ2-7, with D hard to call. Germline CDR1 LGHDT, CDR2 YNNKEL (reference sequence). V dropped 1 base and J dropped 7 bases, with 11 bases sitting between them. The CDR3 length is 13 residues. This chain's CDR3 is CASSQAGFREQYF. The CDR3 bases are TGTGCCAGCAGCCAAGCGGGTTTTCGAGAGCAGTACTTC.

This clonotype has more than one count but fewer than ten. The J gene is TRBJ2-1, the V gene TRBV12-3 or TRBV12-4; D might be TRBD2 (6 bases). The CDR3 loop spans 16 amino acids. The V gene lost 6 bases and the J gene lost 5 bases, with 20 bases spanning the gap. This chain's CDR3 is CASSSPTRRRDNEQFF. CDR3 DNA: TGTGCCAGCAGCTCACCGACTAGACGTCGGGACAATGAGCAGTTCTTC.

This clonotype was seen a few times. The CDR3 loop is CASTRRELPDTQYF. The CDR3 DNA follows: TGTGCCAGCACCCGGCGCGAGCTTCCAGATACGCAGTATTTT. The chain employs TRBV12-3 or TRBV12-4 and TRBJ2-3; D remains ambiguous. Trimming took off 7 bases at V and 4 bases at J, with 15 bases between the two ends. CDR3 length equals 14 residues.

The chain has TRBV29-1 and TRBJ1-5, with 8 positions matching TRBD1. Unmatched junction bases numbered 4, after V lost 4 bases and J lost 2 bases. CDR1 SQVTM and CDR2 ANQGSEA come from the germline V gene. The CDR3 loop spans 14 amino acids. For the CDR3, the DNA is TGCAGCGTTGGGACAGGGTTGGGCAATCAGCCCCAGCATTTT. This codes for CSVGTGLGNQPQHF.

The V call is TRBV2, the J call TRBJ2-5, with D possibly TRBD1 on 6 matching bases. The ends were cut back, 2 bases at V and 5 bases at J, with 9 bases in the middle. Germline V gene lookup returns CDR1 SNHLY and CDR2 FYNNEI. The CDR3 is made up of 13 amino acids. The CDR3: CASSENREETQYF. The CDR3 DNA reads as TGTGCCAGCAGTGAAAACAGGGAGGAGACCCAGTACTTC.

This clonotype was seen many times. The V call is TRBV24-1, the J call TRBJ2-1; perhaps TRBD2 as D (7 bases). Looked up from germline, CDR1 is KGHDR and CDR2 is SFDVKD. Trimming cost V 9 bases and J 9 bases, with 17 bases left between them. CDR3 length: 13 amino acids. CDR3 sequence: CATGGAGGVEQFF. The CDR3 DNA sequence: TGTGCCACCGGGGGGGCTGGCGGAGTTGAGCAGTTCTTC.

The chain links TRBV12-3 or TRBV12-4 to TRBJ2-3; TRBD1 aligns across 7 bases. V shed 1 base, J shed 3 bases, and the junction held 4 bases outside the gene matches. The CDR3 extends over 15 amino acids. The CDR3 is CASSLVQGVTDTQYF. CDR3 sequence (DNA): TGTGCCAGCAGTTTAGTCCAGGGGGTAACAGATACGCAGTATTTT.

The V call is TRBV2, the J call TRBJ1-2; a possible D gene is TRBD1 (6 bases). V was shortened by 4 bases and J by 10 bases, with 16 bases between the two germline ends. Per germline, CDR1 SNHLY and CDR2 FYNNEI. The CDR3 has 13 residues. The CDR3 DNA reads TGTGCCAGCAGTGCTCTACAGGGAGGGGACTACACCTTC. Translating it yields CASSALQGGDYTF.

This clonotype appeared many times. The chain links TRBV20-1 to TRBJ2-5; D is undetermined. The CDR3 runs 10 residues. Trimming removed 6 bases at V and 0 bases at J, with 2 bases between. Germline CDR1 reads DFQATT; CDR2 reads SNEGSKA (reference sequence). Here the CDR3 DNA reads TGCAGTGCCCACCAAGAGACCCAGTACTTC. Protein: CSAHQETQYF.

The chain recombines TRBV6-5 with TRBJ1-1; TRBD1 aligns across 7 bases. From germline, CDR1 is MNHEY and CDR2 SVGAGI. Trimming removed 8 bases from V and 4 bases from J; junction bases left unmatched: 7. The CDR3 contains 13 residues. CDR3 sequence (DNA): TGTGCCAGCTCCCCCAGGGGGGCCACTGAAGCTTTCTTT. Its translation is CASSPRGATEAFF.

The gene calls are TRBV10-2 and TRBJ1-6, with 10 bases lining up with TRBD1. With 4 bases clipped from V and 8 bases from J, the junction kept 5 bases outside the gene matches. Germline V gene data show CDR1 as WSHSY and CDR2 as SAAADI. CDR3 length: 15 residues. The CDR3 loop is CASSVSGTGDSPLHF. The CDR3 DNA reads as TGCGCCAGCAGTGTCTCCGGGACAGGGGATTCACCCCTCCACTTT.

The V call is TRBV7-2, the J call TRBJ2-1, with 8 bases identical to TRBD2. The CDR3 runs 16 residues. With V trimmed by 5 bases and J by 6 bases, 12 bases remained unmatched. The germline V gene has CDR1 SGHTA and CDR2 FQGNSA. The CDR3 protein is CASSRRTSRSINEQFF. CDR3 nucleotide sequence: TGTGCCAGCAGCCGACGGACTAGCAGGAGCATCAATGAGCAGTTCTTC.

This clonotype occurred many times. The genes are TRBV2 and TRBJ2-7; D is uncertain. V was cut by 4 bases and J by 1 base, with 5 bases left in between. CDR3 size: 12 residues. Germline V gives CDR1 SNHLY, CDR2 FYNNEI. CDR3: CASSATSYEQYF. The CDR3 nucleotides read TGTGCCAGCAGTGCGACATCCTACGAGCAGTACTTC.

This clonotype was observed a handful of times. The chain combines TRBV6-2 or TRBV6-3 with TRBJ2-6; D remains ambiguous. The CDR3 spans 14 residues. Germline-derived CDR1 and CDR2 are MNHEY and SVGEGT. V was clipped by 8 bases and J by 0 bases, with 8 bases between them. CDR3 nucleotides: TGTGCCAGCGGCGGACGCTCTGGGGCCAACGTCCTGACTTTC. Protein sequence: CASGGRSGANVLTF.

The V call is TRBV7-9, the J call TRBJ2-4; a weak D match, TRBD2 (5 bases). The DNA matches TRBJ2-7 better at its end, which makes the J call doubtful. Germline loops: CDR1 SEHNR, CDR2 FQNEAQ (reference sequence). The CDR3 totals 14 residues. The DNA for the CDR3 is TGTGCCAGCAGCCAAGCCTCCGGGGTACCCGAGCAGTACTTC. Translating gives CASSQASGVPEQYF.

As regards this clonotype: One end of the junction does not line up with germline, which may come from a read error. In DNA form, the CDR3 reads TGTGCCAGCAGATCAGGATTTAATGAAGAACTGTTTTTT. Translating gives CASRSGFNEELFF. The gene calls are TRBV2 and TRBJ1-4; D remains ambiguous. Germline assignment: CDR1 SNHLY and CDR2 FYNNEI. The length of the CDR3 is 13 residues.

Notes on this clonotype: One junction end does not reproduce the germline sequence, and a read error may be involved. This chain joins TRBV7-9 and TRBJ1-4; D unclear. CDR1 and CDR2 from the germline V gene are SEHNR and FQNEAQ (reference sequence). The CDR3 totals 11 residues. For the CDR3, the DNA is TGTGCCAGCAGCCGTAATGAAAAACGGTTTTTT. It codes for CASSRNEKRFF.

The rearrangement links TRBV9 to TRBJ2-5; TRBD2 aligns across 9 bases. Trimming took 5 bases from V and 5 from J; bases not matched to a gene: 19. The CDR3 is 18 residues long. CDR1 is SGDLS and CDR2 is YYNGEE in the germline V gene. CDR3: CASSERQGLGAGGETQYF. The CDR3 bases are TGTGCCAGCAGTGAGCGACAAGGACTAGGAGCGGGAGGCGAGACCCAGTACTTC.

Remarks on this clonotype: One junction end does not reproduce the germline sequence, and a read error may be involved. This rearrangement joins TRBV12-3 or TRBV12-4 to TRBJ2-1, with 15 bases fitting TRBD2. The CDR3 is 14 residues long. The CDR3 bases are TGTGCCGGCAGCCGGACTAGCGGGAGGGGTGAGCAGTTCTTC. Encoded protein: CAGSRTSGRGEQFF.

As for this clonotype: Possible read error: a much larger clone is one base away. The chain uses TRBV24-1 and TRBJ2-7; D is possibly TRBD1 (5 bases). The CDR3 runs to 16 residues. The V gene's germline CDR1 is KGHDR and CDR2 SFDVKD. V was shortened by 2 bases and J by 7 bases, with 20 bases between the two germline ends. The CDR3 reads CATSDSRVSPNNEQYF. In nucleotides, the CDR3 is TGTGCCACCAGTGATTCCAGGGTCAGCCCAAACAATGAGCAGTACTTC.

The chain joins TRBV20-1 to TRBJ2-1, with 8 nucleotides matching TRBD2. The CDR3 is 13 amino acids. V shed 3 bases and J 8 bases; nucleotides not matched to a gene: 6. Germline V gene data show CDR1 as DFQATT and CDR2 as SNEGSKA (reference sequence). In DNA form, the CDR3 reads TGCAGTGCTAGCGAGGGGACTAGGTATGAGCAGTTCTTC. Protein product: CSASEGTRYEQFF.

This clonotype was picked up many times. The rearrangement uses TRBV11-2 and TRBJ2-5, with D possibly TRBD1 on 6 matching bases. V dropped 6 bases and J dropped 1 base, with 12 bases sitting between them. Germline lookup yields CDR1 SGHAT and CDR2 FQNNGV. The CDR3 is 14 amino acids. CDR3 in amino acids: CASRHTGLQETQYF. The CDR3 DNA reads as TGTGCCAGCAGACATACAGGGCTCCAAGAGACCCAGTACTTC. The complete variable domain, with remaining parts taken from reference TRBV11-2 and TRBJ2-5, reads EAGVAQSPRYKIIEKRQSVAFWCNPISGHATLYWYQQILGQGPKLLIQFQNNGVVDDSQLPKDRFSAERLKGVDSTLKIQPAKLEDSAVYLCASRHTGLQETQYFGPGTRLLVL.

The sample holds many counts of this clonotype. The genes are TRBV29-1 and TRBJ2-7, with 7 bases fitting TRBD2. V lost 7 bases to trimming and J lost 0 bases; unmatched junction nucleotides: 6. The CDR3 extends over 13 amino acids. Per the germline V gene, CDR1 is SQVTM and CDR2 is ANQGSEA. Here the CDR3 reads CSARAGFSYEQYF. The CDR3 region has the DNA TGCAGCGCCCGAGCGGGATTCTCCTACGAGCAGTACTTC.

This clonotype has more than one count but fewer than ten. A read error may produce the germline difference seen at one junction end. The rearrangement joins TRBV29-1 to TRBJ1-2; D ambiguous. This CDR3 has 12 amino acids. Germline values: CDR1 SQVTM, CDR2 ANQGSEA. The chain's CDR3 is CSGGGASYDYTF. The CDR3 DNA is TGCAGCGGGGGTGGAGCGAGCTATGACTACACCTTC.

About this clonotype itself: A read error may explain this, as a much larger clone is one base away. The chain is built from TRBV6-6 and TRBJ2-1; 8 nucleotides match TRBD2. CDR1 MNHNY and CDR2 SVGAGI come from the germline V gene (reference sequence). Germline trimming cut 3 bases from V and 7 bases from J; bases unmatched to any gene: 14. The CDR3 contains 17 residues. CDR3 in DNA: TGTGCCAGCAGTTATGGTTTCGGGGGGGGAGGAGGAAATGAGCAGTTCTTC. As protein: CASSYGFGGGGGNEQFF.